The present entry profiles one TCR beta chain with its context. The same CDR3 is also encoded by other DNA sequences in this sample. These data come from a study of cytomegalovirus exposure and HLA in healthy donors. PCR employed 60 Vbeta and 13 Jbeta primers. Sequenced by immunoSEQ multiplex PCR; TCRdb stores in-frame clones only, minus some. The profile covers around 210,000 clones, with around 80% appearing a single time and about 0.47% taken by the ten largest. Losses at the gene ends were 8 bases for V and 0 bases for J; bases not matched to a gene: 4. Looked up from germline, CDR1 is SEHNR and CDR2 is FQNEAQ (reference sequence). This CDR3 is 14 amino acids long.

This chain links TRBV7-9 with TRBJ2-3; 8 bases match TRBD1. Specimen: PBMCs. This clonotype was sampled from a boy aged 5-17 years in good health and CMV-seronegative. The CDR3 region has the DNA TGTGCCAGCGGAGGACAGGGAAGCACAGATACGCAGTATTTT. Amino acids: CASGGQGSTDTQYF.